A selection of T cell receptor beta chains follows, all from one sample in a study of T cells in Graves' hyperthyroidism and ophthalmopathy. MiXCR was run by TCRdb on the multiplex PCR reads, yielding one entry per CDR3 protein. The sample consists of over 700,000 distinct CDR3 sequences, about two fifths of them appearing once. The sequenced sample was blood. The receptors here all came from a man between 18 and 35 years old with Graves' hyperthyroidism. CDR3s include the opening cysteine and the closing phenylalanine or tryptophan. D genes are given only for firm matches. Clone size is stated in some rows and not others, as once, few, many or a class when expanded.

V gene	D gene	J gene	clone size	CDR3 protein	CDR3 DNA
TRBV4-2	-	TRBJ2-5	-	CASSQGSGKETQYF	TGTGCCAGCAGCCAAGGATCGGGAAAAGAGACCCAGTACTTC
TRBV9	TRBD1	TRBJ2-5	few	CASSVGDRTLETQYF	TGTGCCAGCAGCGTAGGGGACAGAACCCTAGAGACCCAGTACTTC
TRBV2	TRBD2	TRBJ2-5	once	CASSLPSSGGRRQETQYF	TGTGCCAGCAGTCTACCCTCTAGCGGGGGCCGTCGCCAAGAGACCCAGTACTTC
TRBV6-5	-	TRBJ1-3	-	CASSYSSRSGNTIYF	TGTGCCAGCAGTTACTCCAGCCGCTCTGGAAACACCATATATTTT
TRBV2	TRBD2	TRBJ2-2	-	CASSYSDIGGADTGELFF	TGTGCCAGCAGTTACTCGGATATCGGGGGGGCCGACACCGGGGAGCTGTTTTTT
TRBV15	-	TRBJ2-2	-	CTTSVGLGGELFF	TGTACCACCAGCGTCGGGTTAGGCGGGGAGCTGTTTTTT
TRBV20-1	-	TRBJ1-6	-	CSQESSSPLHF	TGCAGCCAAGAATCGAGTTCACCCCTCCACTTT
TRBV7-2	-	TRBJ1-4	-	CASSLVPLLGEKLFF	TGTGCCAGCAGCTTAGTGCCATTGTTGGGTGAAAAACTGTTTTTT
TRBV7-3	TRBD2	TRBJ2-2	-	CASSATSARSTGELFF	TGTGCCAGCAGCGCGACTAGCGCACGGAGCACCGGGGAGCTGTTTTTT
TRBV12-3/TRBV12-4	-	TRBJ2-5	-	CASSLSPGTPPRETQYF	TGTGCCAGCAGTTTAAGCCCTGGGACTCCTCCGAGGGAGACCCAGTACTTC
TRBV29-1	TRBD1	TRBJ1-2	-	CSSGQGASYGYTF	TGCAGCTCGGGACAGGGGGCAAGTTATGGCTACACCTTC
TRBV7-8	TRBD2	TRBJ2-6	-	CASSLILAGSSGANVLTF	TGTGCCAGCAGCTTAATACTAGCGGGGTCCTCTGGGGCCAACGTCCTGACTTTC
TRBV18	-	TRBJ2-7	-	CASSPPSNRVYEQYF	TGTGCCAGCTCACCACCATCTAACAGGGTCTACGAGCAGTACTTC
TRBV20-1	-	TRBJ1-1	-	CSARSMLGIEAFF	TGCAGTGCTAGGTCAATGTTGGGCATTGAAGCTTTCTTT
TRBV20-1	-	TRBJ2-7	many	CSARQDYEQYF	TGCAGTGCTAGACAGGATTACGAGCAGTACTTC
TRBV6-1	TRBD1	TRBJ2-7	-	CASKLDRVKAEQYF	TGTGCCAGCAAACTCGACAGGGTAAAGGCCGAGCAGTACTTC
TRBV2	-	TRBJ1-4	-	CASPGWANEKLFF	TGTGCCAGCCCTGGATGGGCTAATGAAAAACTGTTTTTT
TRBV12-3/TRBV12-4	TRBD1	TRBJ1-2	-	CASTPGGQGYTF	TGTGCCAGCACCCCCGGAGGACAGGGATACACCTTC
TRBV12-3/TRBV12-4	-	TRBJ2-2	few	CASSYLWATANTGELFF	TGTGCCAGCAGTTATCTTTGGGCGACAGCGAACACCGGGGAGCTGTTTTTT
TRBV19	TRBD1	TRBJ1-4	-	CASMGGTGNEKLFF	TGTGCCAGTATGGGAGGGACAGGGAATGAAAAACTGTTTTTT
TRBV29-1	TRBD1	TRBJ1-4	many	CSVALPTGAEKLFF	TGCAGCGTTGCCCTCCCGACAGGGGCGGAAAAACTGTTTTTT
TRBV14	-	TRBJ1-1	-	CASSHGTRFGLNTEAFF	TGTGCCAGCAGCCACGGGACAAGGTTTGGTTTGAACACTGAAGCTTTCTTT
TRBV7-6	TRBD2	TRBJ2-7	-	CASSLRTRDEQYF	TGTGCCAGCAGCTTAAGGACTAGGGACGAGCAGTACTTC
TRBV2	TRBD2	TRBJ2-7	many	CASSRTSGGAYEQYF	TGTGCCAGCAGTCGGACTAGCGGGGGGGCCTACGAGCAGTACTTC
TRBV5-1	-	TRBJ1-5	-	CASSVGLGGQPQHF	TGCGCCAGCAGCGTCGGCTTGGGGGGCCAGCCCCAGCATTTT
TRBV5-8	-	TRBJ2-7	few	CASSPSPGSRGYEQYF	TGTGCCAGCAGCCCTAGCCCAGGGTCTAGGGGATACGAGCAGTACTTC
TRBV13	TRBD1	TRBJ1-4	-	CAGRGVNEKLFF	TGTGCCGGCAGGGGGGTTAATGAAAAACTGTTTTTT
TRBV20-1	-	TRBJ1-4	-	CRYYGRTYEKLFF	TGCAGGTACTACGGCAGGACCTATGAAAAACTGTTTTTT
TRBV20-1	-	TRBJ1-6	few	CSARDIQGNDSPLHF	TGCAGTGCTAGAGATATCCAGGGGAACGATTCACCCCTCCACTTT
TRBV12-3/TRBV12-4	-	TRBJ2-7	-	CASGAGGTSYEQYF	TGTGCCAGCGGGGCTGGAGGAACCTCCTACGAGCAGTACTTC
TRBV20-1	-	TRBJ2-7	many	CSASPVAYEQYF	TGCAGTGCTAGTCCGGTAGCCTACGAGCAGTACTTC
TRBV14	-	TRBJ2-7	-	CASSRWTGPAPYEQYF	TGTGCCAGCAGCCGGTGGACCGGGCCTGCACCCTACGAGCAGTACTTC
TRBV6-9	TRBD1	TRBJ2-2	once	CASSYAGDRGLNTGELFF	TGTGCCAGCAGTTATGCCGGGGACAGGGGGCTGAACACCGGGGAGCTGTTTTTT
TRBV20-1	TRBD2	TRBJ2-7	-	CSAHPQRGASYEQYF	TGCAGTGCTCACCCTCAGCGGGGGGCCTCCTACGAGCAGTACTTC
TRBV12-3/TRBV12-4	-	TRBJ1-4	-	CASSLGPPSEKLFF	TGTGCCAGCAGTTTAGGGCCCCCGAGTGAAAAACTGTTTTTT
TRBV10-3	-	TRBJ2-7	-	CASTPRLFYEQYF	TGTGCCAGCACCCCTAGACTTTTCTACGAGCAGTACTTC
TRBV6-5	TRBD1	TRBJ2-5	few	CASSYGRQGRETQYF	TGTGCCAGCAGTTACGGCCGACAGGGCCGGGAGACCCAGTACTTC
TRBV6-5	TRBD2	TRBJ2-7	-	CASSLLGGLEQYF	TGTGCCAGCAGCCTCCTGGGGGGGTTGGAGCAGTACTTC
TRBV4-1	-	TRBJ2-7	-	CASSQQTATYEQYF	TGCGCCAGCAGCCAGCAGACAGCCACCTACGAGCAGTACTTC
TRBV29-1	TRBD1	TRBJ1-5	many	CSPLGSKTGLNQPQHF	TGCAGCCCCCTCGGGTCGAAGACAGGGTTGAATCAGCCCCAGCATTTT
TRBV29-1	TRBD1	TRBJ2-7	many	CSVGGTGQFYEQYF	TGCAGCGTTGGAGGGACAGGGCAATTCTACGAGCAGTACTTC
TRBV9	-	TRBJ2-2	-	CASHSTGELFF	TGTGCCAGCCATTCCACCGGGGAGCTGTTTTTT
TRBV7-9	-	TRBJ1-1	-	CASLTGNTEAFF	TGTGCCAGCTTGACTGGGAACACTGAAGCTTTCTTT
TRBV29-1	-	TRBJ1-4	many	CSAEVGDSEKLFF	TGCAGCGCCGAGGTAGGGGATAGCGAAAAACTGTTTTTT
TRBV19	-	TRBJ2-7	few	CASSGVGGEEQYF	TGTGCCAGTAGTGGAGTGGGGGGCGAGGAGCAGTACTTC
TRBV12-3/TRBV12-4	TRBD1	TRBJ2-6	once	CASKLQGARGVNVLTF	TGTGCCAGCAAGCTCCAGGGGGCGCGAGGGGTCAACGTCCTGACTTTC
TRBV7-8	-	TRBJ2-7	many	CASSLGGTTYEQYF	TGTGCCAGCAGCTTGGGAGGAACCACCTACGAGCAGTACTTC